The sequence of this T cell receptor (beta chain) was determined in a study of cytomegalovirus exposure and HLA in healthy donors (dated by TCRdb to 2015 to 2018). Study-wide context: An earlier analysis of some 600 of the donors reported 276 Gb of sequence data and approximately 120 million unique TCR beta sequences obtained from some 170 million T cells. An early release that covered approximately 600 HLA-typed donors contained approximately 300 gigabases of sequencing data and some 87 million unique TCR sequences. The genetic ancestry cluster associated with self-reported Caucasian donors included about 81% of the roughly 400 genotyped donors. The study aimed to test whether cataloging public T cell receptors could reveal signatures of past pathogen exposure. The study profiled the T cell repertoires of about 720 subjects by immunosequencing and related them to cytomegalovirus serostatus. Besides the first cohort of hundreds of subjects, a separate validation cohort made up of 90 to 150 different subjects was used. High-throughput TCR immunosequencing, statistical association of individual TCRs with disease status, and machine learning were combined to predict cytomegalovirus infection status. To study patterns of TCR occurrence, a later analysis re-analyzed previously published TCR beta repertoires from just over 650 donors and added high-resolution HLA genotyping. Rather than using new phenotypic data, the later analysis identified candidate immune exposures from TCR beta sequences and from how often those sequences occurred across donors. An earlier analysis of 587 of the donors applied high-throughput TCR beta sequencing to assess whether each TCR beta V gene segment acted as functional or pseudogenic. Alongside the repertoire data, information on donor age, sex, ethnicity and CMV serostatus was compiled. A later genetic analysis took genome-wide SNP genotypes for about three fifths of the roughly 670 donors and used that subset as a discovery cohort. Every repertoire in the discovery cohort had been generated on one and the same sequencing platform. Class I and class II HLA loci were covered by the typing at four-digit resolution. The number of typed donors differed by locus: roughly 620-640 for A, B, C, DRB1 and DQB1; 522 for DQA1; 606 for DPA1; and roughly 450 for DPB1. Roughly five DR-DQ haplotypes were handled as single units for association and clustering because linkage in the cohort was strong. Among 300 to 450 genotyped donors of the cohort, an average of approximately 240,000 unique TCR beta nucleotide sequences were sequenced per donor, about a sixth of them non-productive.

Comment on this clone: Its cognate antigen has yet to be identified. Base qualities were left out, and no much larger clone turns up one base away.

Overall study results and their limits: A group of highly shared sequence variants was considered likely to be a technical artifact of the sequencing pipeline. A later analysis found that HLA-associated TCR beta chains were more clonally expanded and had lower generation probabilities than equally common non-associated chains. Sequencing depth was assumed to be roughly uniform across donors in the presence/absence analyses, though that assumption may not hold. Three of the identified cytomegalovirus-associated TCR beta chains were confirmed in vitro to be specific for cytomegalovirus antigens. Because the 87-base-pair reads could not distinguish some IMGT-functional V segments, including TRBV6-2 and TRBV6-3, those segments were excluded. The authors suggested that the approach could potentially be extended to other disease states and immunological phenotypes. Correlated functional status among segregating V segments might reflect linkage disequilibrium, but an unknown experimental factor could not be ruled out. In a later analysis, the rate of TCR association differed among HLA loci, with DRB1 alleles having the most associated TCRs and HLA-C alleles having the fewest. Several of the top co-occurrence clusters appeared to be linked to parvovirus B19, influenza, CMV and Epstein-Barr virus, according to a later analysis. Because counts were too low, around 17 rarely observed V segments, including chromosome 9 orphons, were left out of the earlier analysis of 587 of the donors. A further reported finding was that TCR beta sequences accurately predicted the HLA-A and HLA-B alleles for most subjects in the first cohort. In a later genetic analysis, a missense DCLRE1C variant was associated with V-gene and J-gene trimming of TCR beta chains, and the association was replicated in an independent cohort. Because some donors lacked HLA typing at each locus, the association tests relied only on the typed subset. Immune exposure information for the cohort was limited to CMV serostatus. Strong co-occurrence of HLA alleles, especially DR and DQ, made assigning TCR associations to individual alleles difficult. Across donors, most TCR sequences were observed very rarely, whereas some public TCRs were present in many individuals. At a false discovery rate of 0.05, a later analysis linked some 17,000 TCR beta sequences to specific HLA alleles. A later genetic analysis reported fewer N-insertions in productive TCRs among donors in an Asian-associated ancestry cluster than the roughly 690-donor mean. The classifier was reported to diagnose cytomegalovirus status with high specificity and sensitivity in both the original and validation cohorts. In a later analysis, most CMV-associated TCR beta chains were found to appear HLA-restricted, with HLA associations seemingly driven largely by CMV exposure. In an earlier analysis of roughly 560 of the donors, most TCR beta V segments were observed in productive rearrangements about 87% or about 30% of the time, broadly matching IMGT annotations. In this cohort, only TCR beta chains were sequenced, and detectable features were limited by the absence of alpha or paired-chain data. In the study, some 180 TCR beta chains were listed as associated with cytomegalovirus.

Trimming leaves V shorter by 4 bases and J shorter by 6 bases, with the junction holding 4 bases beyond the gene matches. Based on the germline V gene, the CDR1 and CDR2 sequences are MNHNS and SASEGT. Taken from cysteine to phenylalanine, the CDR3 has 13 residues. Kept here is only the CDR3 DNA, which spans 39 bases and is read in frame from base 1. The cohort was made up of several hundred healthy bone marrow donors. All cohort members were sampled while nominally healthy, although unrecorded immune exposures were likely present. The donor tested CMV seronegative and was one of the 352 seronegative cohort members. Every donor gave a peripheral blood sample, and the peripheral blood mononuclear cells from that sample were used for TCR beta sequencing. Genomic DNA was extracted from the blood cell samples with the Qiagen DNeasy Blood Extraction Kit. Libraries were made using the immunoSEQ multiplex PCR assay. A mixture of 60 forward primers for TCR Vbeta segments and 13 reverse primers for TCR Jbeta segments was used in the multiplex PCR. The CDR3 region of rearranged TCR beta genes was amplified from genomic DNA by a multiplex PCR assay. The amplified TCR beta libraries were sequenced on the Illumina HiSeq System as 87-base-pair reads. On the study's bioinformatics: A later analysis counted some 80 million unique TCR beta chains across the 666 repertoires, and roughly 11 million of these chains were shared by at least two donors. To remove PCR and sequencing errors, raw reads were error-corrected and collapsed into unique sequences using a nearest-neighbor algorithm that merged closely related sequences. Alignment of CDR3 sequences to IMGT reference sequences was used to assign V, D and J gene segments. For a sequence to be retained, a match of at least six nucleotides was required to both a V gene segment and a J gene segment. A rearrangement counted as productive if the CDR3 had no stop codons and remained in frame with V and J, and every other rearrangement counted as non-productive. Following IMGT convention, CDR3 was defined as the stretch from the second conserved V-encoded cysteine to the conserved J-encoded phenylalanine. In an earlier analysis of approximately 590 of the donors, sequences lacking an unambiguous match to a single V gene segment were excluded. An earlier analysis of 587 of the donors classified V segments as functional when productive rearrangements were above 56.7% and as segregating when the standard deviation between donors was above 5%. To diagnose cytomegalovirus status from the catalog of TCR beta chain sequences, a statistical classification framework was built. V and J gene assignment, in a later analysis, came from comparing TCR nucleotide sequences with IMGT/GENE-DB human TR gene sequences. In a later analysis, CDR3 sequences and most-parsimonious VDJ recombination scenarios were assigned using the TCRdist pipeline. In a later analysis, each TCR beta chain was defined by its CDR3 amino acid sequence together with its V-gene family, and reads lacking a unique V-gene family were excluded. As a way to deal with suspected cross-contamination and a sequencing artifact, a later analysis dropped roughly 600 nucleotide sequences that were highly shared and had low generation probability. For each public chain, a later analysis derived a clonal expansion index from normalized ranks of inferred template counts within each repertoire. A later analysis computed generation probabilities with a VDJ recombination model fitted to out-of-frame rearrangements, and checked the results against IGoR. A later analysis scored TCR-TCR, TCR-HLA and TCR-CMV co-occurrence with hypergeometric tests, applying a repertoire-size bias correction to TCR pairs. To estimate false discovery rates, a later analysis permuted the HLA or CMV assignments 20 times. A later analysis grouped co-occurring TCRs with DBSCAN, adding TCRdist sequence similarity when clustering within HLA-allele-positive subsets. Co-occurrence clustering excluded repertoires with fewer than 30,000 or more than 120,000 public chains, plus five with anomalous nucleotide sharing. Imported from immuneACCESS, the table was reduced by TCRdb to in-frame sequences with V and J called. These copies leave out some clones; in studies compared against another copy, an unresolved V gene accounts for under half, and the cause of the remainder is not known. D and trimming come from the DNA, and the V and J calls and clone size come from that table. A total of some 90,000 clones appear in this sample, around 68% of them only once. The top ten hold 2% to 2.5% of the sample.

The sample taken for sequencing was PBMCs. Recombination joined TRBV6-1 with TRBJ1-1; 8 junctional bases match TRBD1. The receptor was isolated from a man in his forties or fifties in good health and CMV-seronegative. In nucleotides, the sequence is TGTGCCAGCAGTGTTACAGGGGGGGCTGAAGCTTTCTTT. Translated, this gives CASSVTGGAEAFF.